Presented here are 15 T cell receptor beta chains from one specimen sequenced in a study of blood T cell repertoires in COVID-19. Clones were read by immunoSEQ multiplex PCR, and TCRdb kept only the in-frame ones, dropping some. The repertoire has under 300,000 clones, roughly 90% of them found once; the top ten carry less than 3%. The specimen was PBMCs or T cells enriched from blood (not recorded which). These receptors all come from a woman between 50 and 59 years old who had recovered from COVID-19.

This clone was recorded once. This chain connects TRBV28 to TRBJ2-1; 9 nucleotides agree with TRBD2. Germline-derived CDR1 and CDR2 are MDHEN and SYDVKM. There are 15 residues in the CDR3. Losses at the gene ends were 7 bases for V and 3 bases for J; bases not matched to a gene: 7. CDR3 bases: TGTGCCAGCACTCCTAGCGGGACCCTCTACAATGAGCAGTTCTTC. This translates into CASTPSGTLYNEQFF.

The rearrangement uses TRBV7-9 and TRBJ1-2; 10 nucleotides agree with TRBD1. This CDR3 spans 14 amino acids. Per germline, CDR1 SEHNR and CDR2 FQNEAQ (reference sequence). With V trimmed by 4 bases and J by 7 bases, 6 bases remained unmatched. CDR3 loop: CASSSGTGAVGYTF. DNA for the CDR3: TGTGCCAGCAGCTCCGGGACAGGGGCAGTTGGCTACACCTTC.

CDR3 amino acids: CASSFWELDYEQYF. CDR3 nucleotide sequence: TGTGCCAGCAGCTTTTGGGAGTTAGACTACGAGCAGTACTTC. The chain carries TRBV7-3 and TRBJ2-7; D is possibly TRBD2 (5 bases). The CDR3 has 14 residues. Trimming pared 3 bases from V and 3 bases from J, leaving 12 bases between. Germline assignment: CDR1 SGHTA and CDR2 FQGTGA.

V gene TRBV7-2 combines with J gene TRBJ2-3, with 14 bases fitting TRBD2. Germline loops: CDR1 SGHTA, CDR2 FQGNSA. The CDR3 spans 17 residues. The ends lost 6 bases at V and 5 bases at J; junction bases unmatched: 10. The CDR3 region is CASSHTGLAGGGDTQYF. The CDR3 DNA follows: TGTGCCAGCAGTCACACCGGACTAGCGGGAGGAGGAGATACGCAGTATTTT.

The rearrangement joins TRBV27 to TRBJ2-1; D might be TRBD2 (5 bases). Germline CDR1 MNHEY, CDR2 SMNVEV (reference sequence). The CDR3 extends over 14 amino acids. The V gene lost 3 bases and the J gene lost 6 bases, with 12 bases spanning the gap. CDR3 protein: CASSLSLAGNEQFF. CDR3 DNA: TGTGCCAGCAGTTTGTCCCTAGCTGGCAATGAGCAGTTCTTC.

A single count supports this clone. The V and J genes are TRBV18 and TRBJ1-1; TRBD1 aligns across 7 bases. J lost 1 base, V lost 6 bases, and 2 bases had no gene match. The germline V gene encodes CDR1 KGHSH and CDR2 LQKENI. This CDR3 has 13 amino acids. CDR3 protein: CASSDRTNTEAFF. The DNA for the CDR3 is TGTGCCAGCTCGGACAGGACGAACACTGAAGCTTTCTTT.

On this clone itself: Other DNA variants within this sample encode the same CDR3. The chain combines TRBV6-4 with TRBJ1-2; 7 bases are shared with TRBD1. V dropped 6 bases and J dropped 2; count of bases not matched to a gene: 3. Germline CDR1 is MRHNA and CDR2 is SNTAGT. The CDR3 loop spans 13 amino acids. DNA of the CDR3: TGTGCCAGCAGCCGGGGACAGAACTATGGCTACACCTTC. Protein: CASSRGQNYGYTF.

The chain links TRBV12-2 to TRBJ1-5; no check of the table's D call, TRBD1, against the DNA was made. TRBV12-2 counts as a pseudogene. This CDR3 has 17 amino acids. The chain's CDR3 is CASRDSGDRGLNQPQHF. CDR3 nucleotide sequence: TGTGCAAGTCGAGACAGCGGGGACAGGGGGCTGAATCAGCCCCAGCATTTT.

The chain employs TRBV28 and TRBJ2-7; 7 nucleotides match TRBD1. V dropped 5 bases and J dropped 6; count of bases not matched to a gene: 16. The germline V gene has CDR1 MDHEN and CDR2 SYDVKM. The CDR3 extends over 16 amino acids. The CDR3 DNA reads as TGTGCCAGCAGTCTTAAGTCGGTCAGGGGGAGTGGCGAGCAGTACTTC. It yields the protein CASSLKSVRGSGEQYF.

The CDR3 coding sequence is TGTGCCAGCAGCGTGACAGGGTTGGGCCAGCCCCAGCATTTT. Translation: CASSVTGLGQPQHF. This sequence joins TRBV7-9 and TRBJ1-5, with 7 bases identical to TRBD1. CDR3 length: 14 residues. The V segment lost 5 bases and the J segment 7 bases; nucleotides outside the gene matches: 8. Germline V gives CDR1 SEHNR, CDR2 FQNEAQ (reference sequence).

V and J are TRBV12-3 or TRBV12-4 and TRBJ1-1; 7 positions agree with TRBD1. This CDR3 has 13 residues. Trimming at V came to 8 bases and at J to 4 bases, leaving 7 bases not matched to a gene. The CDR3 region has the DNA TGTGCCAGCGACCTCGCAGGGGGCACTGAAGCTTTCTTT. It codes for CASDLAGGTEAFF.

The chain combines TRBV2 with TRBJ2-3, with TRBD1 matching 7 bases. The trim removed 6 bases at V and 2 bases at J, leaving 5 bases unmatched. Germline CDR1 is SNHLY and CDR2 is FYNNEI. The CDR3 contains 14 residues. The CDR3 spells CASRRQGVTDTQYF. The CDR3 DNA is TGTGCCAGCAGAAGACAGGGTGTCACAGATACGCAGTATTTT.

This sequence joins TRBV3-1 (or the pseudogene TRBV3-2) and TRBJ2-2, with TRBD1 identical over 7 bases. The CDR3 extends over 16 amino acids. Germline trimming cut 6 bases from V and 3 bases from J; bases unmatched to any gene: 10. Germline CDR1 LGHDT, CDR2 YNNKEL (reference sequence). The CDR3 sequence is CASSFQGVGYTGELFF. DNA of the CDR3: TGTGCCAGCAGTTTCCAGGGGGTGGGTTACACCGGGGAGCTGTTTTTT.

The V and J genes are TRBV4-3 and TRBJ2-5, with 11 bases matching TRBD1. J was trimmed by 4 bases and V by 3 bases; bases with no gene match: 7. The germline V gene has CDR1 LGHNA and CDR2 YSLEER. This CDR3 spans 16 amino acids. The CDR3: CASSQEGQGGRETQYF. CDR3 DNA: TGCGCCAGCAGCCAGGAGGGACAGGGGGGGCGAGAGACCCAGTACTTC.

V is TRBV29-1 and J is TRBJ1-2; no definite D call. Per the germline V gene, CDR1 is SQVTM and CDR2 is ANQGSEA. The length of the CDR3 is 13 residues. V gave up 2 bases and J gave up 2 bases, with 9 bases separating them. The CDR3 sequence is CSVERTLNYGYTF. The CDR3 bases are TGCAGCGTTGAACGAACGCTAAACTATGGCTACACCTTC.